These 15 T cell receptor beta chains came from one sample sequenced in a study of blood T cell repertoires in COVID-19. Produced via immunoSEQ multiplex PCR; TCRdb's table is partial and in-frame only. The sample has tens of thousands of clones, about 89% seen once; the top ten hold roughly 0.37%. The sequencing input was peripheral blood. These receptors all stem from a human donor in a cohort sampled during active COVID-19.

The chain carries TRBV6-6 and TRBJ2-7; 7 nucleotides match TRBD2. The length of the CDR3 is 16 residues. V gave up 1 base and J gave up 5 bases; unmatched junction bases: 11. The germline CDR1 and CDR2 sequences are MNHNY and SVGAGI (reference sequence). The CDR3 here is CASSYYIVSSGNEQYF. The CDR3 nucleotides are TGTGCCAGCAGTTACTATATCGTGTCTAGCGGCAACGAGCAGTACTTC.

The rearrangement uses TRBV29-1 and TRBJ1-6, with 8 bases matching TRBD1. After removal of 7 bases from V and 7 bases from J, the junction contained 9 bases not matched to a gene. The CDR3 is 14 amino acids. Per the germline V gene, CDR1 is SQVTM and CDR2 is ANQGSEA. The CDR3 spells CSARADRANSPLHF. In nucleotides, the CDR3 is TGCAGCGCCCGGGCGGACAGGGCGAATTCACCCCTCCACTTT.

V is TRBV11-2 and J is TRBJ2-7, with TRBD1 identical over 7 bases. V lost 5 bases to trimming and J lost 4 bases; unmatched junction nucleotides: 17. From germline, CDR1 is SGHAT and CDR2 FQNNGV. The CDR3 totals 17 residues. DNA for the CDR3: TGTGCCAGCAGCCTCAGGAAGTTTGTACAGGGGAAATACGAGCAGTACTTC. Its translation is CASSLRKFVQGKYEQYF.

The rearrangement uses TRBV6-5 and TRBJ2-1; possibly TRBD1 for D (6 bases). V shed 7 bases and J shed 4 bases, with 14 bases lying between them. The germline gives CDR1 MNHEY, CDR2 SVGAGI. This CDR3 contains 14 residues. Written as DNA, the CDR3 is TGTGCCAGCACGTCCGGGACAAAATACAATGAGCAGTTCTTC. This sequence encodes CASTSGTKYNEQFF.

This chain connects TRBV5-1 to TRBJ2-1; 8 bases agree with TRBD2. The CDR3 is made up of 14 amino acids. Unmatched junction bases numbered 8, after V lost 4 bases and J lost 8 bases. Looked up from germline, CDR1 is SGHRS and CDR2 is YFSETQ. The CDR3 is CASSPGTSTDEQFF. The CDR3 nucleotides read TGCGCCAGCAGCCCTGGGACTAGTACAGATGAGCAGTTCTTC.

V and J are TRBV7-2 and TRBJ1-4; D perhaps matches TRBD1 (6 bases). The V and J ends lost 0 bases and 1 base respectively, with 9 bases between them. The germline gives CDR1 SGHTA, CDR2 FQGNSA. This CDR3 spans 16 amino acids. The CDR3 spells CASSLAYRETNEKLFF. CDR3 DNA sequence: TGTGCCAGCAGCTTAGCCTACAGGGAAACTAATGAAAAACTGTTTTTT.

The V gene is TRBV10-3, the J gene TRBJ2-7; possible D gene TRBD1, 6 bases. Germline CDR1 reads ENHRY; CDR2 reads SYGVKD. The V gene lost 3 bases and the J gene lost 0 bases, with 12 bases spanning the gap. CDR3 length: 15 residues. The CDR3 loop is CAISEPQGSSYEQYF. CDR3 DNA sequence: TGTGCCATCAGTGAACCTCAGGGGAGCTCCTACGAGCAGTACTTC.

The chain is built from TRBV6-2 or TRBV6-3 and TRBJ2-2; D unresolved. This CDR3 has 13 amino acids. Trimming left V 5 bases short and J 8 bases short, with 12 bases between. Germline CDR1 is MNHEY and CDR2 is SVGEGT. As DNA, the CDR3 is TGTGCCAGCAGTGGCAGTGGCAGAGGGGAGCTGTTTTTT. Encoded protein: CASSGSGRGELFF.

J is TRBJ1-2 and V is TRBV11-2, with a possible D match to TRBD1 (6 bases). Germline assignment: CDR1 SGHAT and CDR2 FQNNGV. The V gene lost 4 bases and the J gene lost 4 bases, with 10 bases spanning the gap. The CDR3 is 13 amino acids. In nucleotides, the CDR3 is TGTGCCAGCAGCTACCAACAGGGCTATGGCTACACCTTC. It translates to CASSYQQGYGYTF.

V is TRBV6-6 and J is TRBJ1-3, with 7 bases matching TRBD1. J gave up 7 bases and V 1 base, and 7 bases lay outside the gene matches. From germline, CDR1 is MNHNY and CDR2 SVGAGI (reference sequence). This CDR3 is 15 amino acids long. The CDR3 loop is CASSYFPDRENTIYF. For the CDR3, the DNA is TGTGCCAGCAGTTACTTCCCTGACAGGGAGAACACCATATATTTT.

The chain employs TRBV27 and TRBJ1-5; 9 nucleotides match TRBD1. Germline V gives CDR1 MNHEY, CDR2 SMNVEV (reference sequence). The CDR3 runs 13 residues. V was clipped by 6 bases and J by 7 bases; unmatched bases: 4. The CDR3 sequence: CASSRDREQPQHF. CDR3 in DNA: TGTGCCAGCAGCAGGGACAGGGAACAGCCCCAGCATTTT.

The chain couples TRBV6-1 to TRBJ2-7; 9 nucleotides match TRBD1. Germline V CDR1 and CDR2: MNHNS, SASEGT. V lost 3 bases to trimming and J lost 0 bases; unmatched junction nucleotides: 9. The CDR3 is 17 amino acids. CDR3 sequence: CASSDTWDREGSYEQYF. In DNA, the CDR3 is TGTGCCAGCAGTGACACTTGGGACAGGGAAGGCTCCTACGAGCAGTACTTC.

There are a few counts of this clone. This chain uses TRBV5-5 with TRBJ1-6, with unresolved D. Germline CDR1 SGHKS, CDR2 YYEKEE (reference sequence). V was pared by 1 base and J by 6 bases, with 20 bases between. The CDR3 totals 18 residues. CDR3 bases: TGTGCCAGCAGCTTGTCGATTAGGTTACTAAACTCTAATTCACCCCTCCACTTT. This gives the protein CASSLSIRLLNSNSPLHF.

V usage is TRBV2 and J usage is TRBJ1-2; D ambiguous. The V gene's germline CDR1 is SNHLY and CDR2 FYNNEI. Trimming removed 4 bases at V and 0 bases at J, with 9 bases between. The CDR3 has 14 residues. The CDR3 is CASSVETTNYGYTF. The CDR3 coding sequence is TGTGCCAGCAGTGTGGAGACGACTAACTATGGCTACACCTTC.

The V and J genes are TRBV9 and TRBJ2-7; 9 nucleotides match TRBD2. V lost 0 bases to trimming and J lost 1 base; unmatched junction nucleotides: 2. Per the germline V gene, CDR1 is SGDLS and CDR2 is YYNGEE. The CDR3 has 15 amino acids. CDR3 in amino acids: CASSVASGISYEQYF. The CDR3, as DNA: TGTGCCAGCAGCGTAGCTAGCGGGATTTCCTACGAGCAGTACTTC. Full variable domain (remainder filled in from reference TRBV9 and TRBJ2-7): DSGVTQTPKHLITATGQRVTLRCSPRSGDLSVYWYQQSLDQGLQFLIQYYNGEERAKGNILERFSAQQFPDLHSELNLSSLELGDSALYFCASSVASGISYEQYFGPGTRLTVT.